These 17 T cell receptor beta chains were sequenced from one sample in a study of cytomegalovirus exposure and HLA in healthy donors. Primers for the PCR totalled 60 Vbeta and 13 Jbeta. The data were produced by immunoSEQ multiplex PCR, yet TCRdb's version contains in-frame clones alone and is incomplete. The sample carries about 130,000 clones, roughly 79% recorded once. Sequenced material: PBMCs. Every receptor here comes from a man aged 25 to 40 in good health and CMV-seronegative.

The V and J genes are TRBV29-1 and TRBJ2-3, with 9 bases matching TRBD2. Germline V lookup: CDR1 SQVTM, CDR2 ANQGSEA. The ends lost 4 bases at V and 5 bases at J; junction bases unmatched: 1. The CDR3 is 12 amino acids. This CDR3 is CSVGLAEDTQYF. The CDR3, as DNA: TGCAGCGTTGGACTAGCGGAAGATACGCAGTATTTT.

Of note for this clone: This likely comes from a read error, as the CDR3 has no conserved phenylalanine or tryptophan at its end. The genes are TRBV5-6 and TRBJ1-5; D possibly corresponds to TRBD1 (5 bases). Germline assignment: CDR1 SGHDT and CDR2 YYEEEE. The CDR3 runs 14 residues. The ends were cut back, 4 bases at V and 7 bases at J, with 15 bases in the middle. The CDR3 sequence is CASSAGRVGQPQHV. CDR3 bases: TGTGCCAGCAGCGCTGGCAGGGTGGGCCAGCCCCAGCATGTT.

The rearrangement joins TRBV7-8 to TRBJ2-7; TRBD2 matches at 11 bases. The CDR3 contains 15 residues. V gave up 5 bases and J gave up 4 bases; unmatched junction bases: 7. CDR1 is SGHVS, CDR2 FQNEAQ, per germline. The CDR3: CASSLISGGAYEQYF. The CDR3 DNA follows: TGTGCCAGCAGCCTGATTAGCGGGGGGGCGTACGAGCAGTACTTC.

The genes are TRBV6-5 and TRBJ2-1, with 7 bases fitting TRBD2. The CDR3 loop spans 15 amino acids. CDR1 and CDR2 (germline): MNHEY, SVGAGI. The junction had 7 bases not matched to a gene; V was cut back by 3 bases and J by 5 bases. CDR3 protein: CASSYAGVRHNEQFF. The CDR3 nucleotides read TGTGCCAGCAGTTATGCGGGAGTTCGCCACAATGAGCAGTTCTTC.

The V and J genes are TRBV4-3 and TRBJ2-3; D remains unclear. The germline V and J ends were trimmed by 0 bases and 0 bases, with 16 bases remaining between them. This CDR3 contains 18 residues. Germline V gives CDR1 LGHNA, CDR2 YSLEER. The CDR3 region has the DNA TGCGCCAGCAGCCAAGAAGCCGGGTTACCACCCAGCACAGATACGCAGTATTTT. Its translation is CASSQEAGLPPSTDTQYF.

This clone showed up just once. The rearrangement uses TRBV7-3 and TRBJ2-1; D is possibly TRBD1 (6 bases). V lost 5 bases, J lost 4 bases, and 21 bases lay in between. This CDR3 has 17 residues. The V gene's germline CDR1 is SGHTA and CDR2 FQGTGA. CDR3 in amino acids: CASSRSPPGAQYNEQFF. DNA of the CDR3: TGTGCCAGCAGCCGAAGCCCCCCAGGGGCCCAATACAATGAGCAGTTCTTC.

The chain recombines TRBV6-5 with TRBJ1-6, with TRBD1 matching 8 bases. Looked up from germline, CDR1 is MNHEY and CDR2 is SVGAGI. With V trimmed by 6 bases and J by 9 bases, 7 bases remained unmatched. CDR3 length: 14 amino acids. The CDR3 coding sequence is TGTGCCAGCAGGGACAGGGACAAAAGTTCACCCCTCCACTTT. The encoded protein is CASRDRDKSSPLHF.

The chain couples TRBV30 to TRBJ2-1; 8 bases fit TRBD1. CDR1 and CDR2 (germline): GTSNPN, SVGIG (reference sequence). V lost 2 bases and J lost 9; bases outside the gene matches: 9. The CDR3 covers 14 residues. The CDR3 loop is CAWSRTGLRGEQFF. The CDR3 nucleotides read TGTGCCTGGAGTCGGACAGGGTTGAGGGGTGAGCAGTTCTTC.

The chain recombines TRBV5-1 with TRBJ2-1, with a weak D call TRBD2 (5 bases). The CDR3 is 13 residues long. Germline-derived CDR1 and CDR2 are SGHRS and YFSETQ. The germline V and J ends were trimmed by 4 bases and 4 bases, with 9 bases remaining between them. CDR3 nucleotide sequence: TGCGCCAGCAGCACCGGGGAGTACAATGAGCAGTTCTTC. Amino acids: CASSTGEYNEQFF.

In this sample, this clone turned up a few times. This chain joins TRBV5-1 and TRBJ2-2; possible D gene TRBD1, 6 bases. Trimming took 2 bases from V and 2 from J, leaving 10 bases between them. The germline V gene encodes CDR1 SGHRS and CDR2 YFSETQ. The CDR3 is 15 amino acids. CDR3 amino acids: CASSFRGFNTGELFF. CDR3 nucleotides: TGCGCCAGCAGCTTCAGGGGTTTCAACACCGGGGAGCTGTTTTTT.

The V gene is TRBV10-3, the J gene TRBJ2-7, with 7 nucleotides matching TRBD2. The germline V gene encodes CDR1 ENHRY and CDR2 SYGVKD. Trimming cost V 6 bases and J 6 bases; bases outside gene matches: 11. This CDR3 spans 14 amino acids. This CDR3 reads CAIRDRSERGEQYF. Here the CDR3 DNA reads TGTGCCATCAGAGACCGGTCGGAGCGGGGCGAGCAGTACTTC.

V is TRBV28 and J is TRBJ2-1; D gene ambiguous. The CDR3 has 14 amino acids. Germline V gene sequence: CDR1 MDHEN, CDR2 SYDVKM. V was pared by 7 bases and J by 4 bases, with 14 bases between. Here the CDR3 DNA reads TGTGCCAGCATGGGTAGCTTGGGTTACAATGAGCAGTTCTTC. This encodes CASMGSLGYNEQFF. The full variable domain, with the rest looked up from reference TRBV28 and TRBJ2-1, is DVKVTQSSRYLVKRTGEKVFLECVQDMDHENMFWYRQDPGLGLRLIYFSYDVKMKEKGDIPEGYSVSREKKERFSLILESASTNQTSMYLCASMGSLGYNEQFFGPGTRLTVL.

The chain combines TRBV6-6 with TRBJ2-7; tentatively, D is TRBD2 (6 bases). The CDR3 runs 13 residues. The germline V gene encodes CDR1 MNHNY and CDR2 SVGAGI (reference sequence). V was clipped by 5 bases and J by 5 bases, with 13 bases between them. The DNA for the CDR3 is TGTGCCAGCAGTCCCGGGACTCCCAACGAGCAGTACTTC. As protein: CASSPGTPNEQYF.

As regards this clone: Relative to the germline gene, one junction end is altered; a read error may explain this. The rearrangement uses TRBV7-7 and TRBJ2-3; TRBD2 matches at 10 bases. Germline V gene lookup returns CDR1 SSHAT and CDR2 FNYEAQ (reference sequence). This CDR3 is built from 15 residues. The CDR3, as DNA: TGTGCTAGCAGCTTGTCTAGCGGGGGAACAGATACGCAGTATTTT. This gives the protein CASSLSSGGTDTQYF.

V is TRBV4-1 and J is TRBJ2-1, with D perhaps matching TRBD2 (6 bases). The CDR3 totals 17 residues. V lost 1 base, J lost 7 bases, and 20 bases lay in between. The germline gives CDR1 MGHRA, CDR2 YSYEKL. CDR3 region: CASSQGASARRMNEQFF. The CDR3 nucleotides are TGCGCCAGCAGCCAAGGGGCTAGCGCTCGAAGAATGAATGAGCAGTTCTTC.

This chain connects TRBV5-4 to TRBJ2-3; D possibly corresponds to TRBD2 (5 bases). The CDR3 is 17 amino acids. CDR1 and CDR2 (germline): SGHNT, YYREEE (reference sequence). V was pared by 1 base and J by 2 bases, with 17 bases between. The CDR3 loop reads CASSLSLLGYPTDTQYF. The CDR3 coding sequence is TGTGCCAGCAGCTTGTCCCTACTAGGTTACCCCACAGATACGCAGTATTTT.

The gene calls are TRBV4-1 and TRBJ2-6; 9 positions match TRBD1. Trimming removed 4 bases from V and 3 bases from J; junction bases left unmatched: 7. Germline CDR1 reads MGHRA; CDR2 reads YSYEKL. There are 17 residues in the CDR3. CDR3 in DNA: TGCGCCAGCAGCCCGGGACAGGGAACTTTTGGGGCCAACGTCCTGACTTTC. This sequence encodes CASSPGQGTFGANVLTF.